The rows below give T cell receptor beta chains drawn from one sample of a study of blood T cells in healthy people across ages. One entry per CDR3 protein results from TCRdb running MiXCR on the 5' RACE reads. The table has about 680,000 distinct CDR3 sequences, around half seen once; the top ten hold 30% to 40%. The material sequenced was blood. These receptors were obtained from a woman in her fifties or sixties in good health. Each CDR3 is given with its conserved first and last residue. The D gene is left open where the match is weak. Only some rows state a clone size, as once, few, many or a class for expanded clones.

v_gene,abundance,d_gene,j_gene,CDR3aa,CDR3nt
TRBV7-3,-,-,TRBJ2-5,CASSLDGTGGAQYF,TGTGCCAGCAGCTTAGATGGCACAGGAGGTGCCCAGTACTTC
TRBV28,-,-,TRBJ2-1,CASSFTSIVLGEQFF,TGTGCCAGCAGTTTCACTAGTATCGTTTTGGGTGAGCAGTTCTTC
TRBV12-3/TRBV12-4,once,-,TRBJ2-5,CASSFGDRQETQYF,TGTGCCAGCAGTTTCGGAGATCGTCAAGAGACCCAGTACTTC
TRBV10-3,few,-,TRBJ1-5,CAIRDAGGIQPQHF,TGTGCCATCAGGGACGCGGGAGGAATTCAGCCCCAGCATTTT
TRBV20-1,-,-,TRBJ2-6,CSALYRSGANVLTF,TGCAGTGCTCTATATCGGTCTGGGGCCAACGTCCTGACTTTC
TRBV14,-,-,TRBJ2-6,CASSQYGLSGANVLTF,TGTGCCAGCAGCCAATATGGCCTCTCTGGGGCCAACGTCCTGACTTTC
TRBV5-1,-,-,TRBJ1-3,CASSLTGVGNTIYF,TGCGCCAGCAGCTTGACCGGGGTTGGAAACACCATATATTTT
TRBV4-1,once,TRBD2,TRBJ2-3,CASSQETSGVGDTQYF,TGCGCCAGCAGCCAAGAGACTAGCGGGGTGGGAGATACGCAGTATTTT
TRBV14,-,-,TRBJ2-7,CARAGVYEQYF,TGTGCCAGGGCAGGGGTTTACGAGCAGTACTTC
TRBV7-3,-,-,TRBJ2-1,CASSPQWGGDNEQFF,TGTGCCAGCAGCCCACAGTGGGGAGGAGACAATGAGCAGTTCTTC
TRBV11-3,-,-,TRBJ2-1,CASSLGPPTAEQFF,TGTGCCAGCAGCTTAGGACCCCCCACGGCCGAGCAGTTCTTC
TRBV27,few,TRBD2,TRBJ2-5,CASSLKGASGRAHQETQYF,TGTGCCAGCAGTTTAAAGGGGGCTAGCGGGAGGGCCCACCAAGAGACCCAGTACTTC
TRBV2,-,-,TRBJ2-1,CASSGMSSSSYNEQFF,TGTGCCAGCAGTGGGATGTCTTCTAGCTCCTACAATGAGCAGTTCTTC
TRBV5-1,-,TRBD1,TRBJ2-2,CASSSDREGLFF,TGCGCCAGCAGCTCCGACAGGGAAGGGCTGTTTTTT
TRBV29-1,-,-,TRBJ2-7,CSLDSYNEQYF,TGCAGCTTGGACAGCTACAATGAGCAGTACTTC
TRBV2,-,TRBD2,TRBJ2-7,CASSYIRTSGRYEQYF,TGTGCCAGCAGTTATATCAGGACTAGCGGGCGCTACGAGCAGTACTTC
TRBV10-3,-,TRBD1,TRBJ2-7,CAIRPGQGSYEQYF,TGTGCCATCAGGCCGGGACAGGGTTCCTACGAGCAGTACTTC
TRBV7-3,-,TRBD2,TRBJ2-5,CASSLSSGLAENEQYF,TGTGCCAGCAGCTTAAGTTCCGGACTAGCGGAGAATGAGCAGTACTTC
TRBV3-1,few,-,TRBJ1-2,CASSNPEGDYGYTF,TGTGCCAGCAGCAACCCGGAGGGGGACTATGGCTACACCTTC
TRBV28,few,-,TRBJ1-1,CASSFTSGTEAFF,TGTGCCAGCAGTTTTACATCCGGGACTGAAGCTTTCTTT
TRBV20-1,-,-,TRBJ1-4,CSASMESTNEKLFF,TGCAGTGCTAGTATGGAGTCAACTAATGAAAAACTGTTTTTT
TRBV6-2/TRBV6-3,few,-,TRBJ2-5,CASSYLNFGTQYF,TGTGCCAGCAGTTACCTAAATTTCGGGACCCAGTACTTC
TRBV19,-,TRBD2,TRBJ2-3,CASSIGGGRADTQYF,TGTGCCAGTAGTATTGGGGGCGGGAGGGCAGATACGCAGTATTTT
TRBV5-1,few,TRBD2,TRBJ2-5,CASSFGTSGYQETQYF,TGCGCCAGCAGTTTTGGGACTAGCGGGTACCAAGAGACCCAGTACTTC
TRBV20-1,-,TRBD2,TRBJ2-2,CSARDRTSGSSGELFF,TGCAGTGCTAGAGATCGGACTAGCGGGAGCTCCGGGGAGCTGTTTTTT
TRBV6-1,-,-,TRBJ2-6,CASRPGAEGTGANVLTF,TGTGCCAGCAGACCCGGAGCGGAAGGGACTGGGGCCAACGTCCTGACTTTC
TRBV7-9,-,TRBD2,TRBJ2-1,CASSFPIGRPGHEQFF,TGTGCCAGCAGCTTCCCAATCGGGAGGCCAGGGCATGAGCAGTTCTTC
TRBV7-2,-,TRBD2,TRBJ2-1,CASSLSSGTTGNEQFF,TGTGCCAGCAGCTTATCTAGCGGGACGACCGGCAATGAGCAGTTCTTC
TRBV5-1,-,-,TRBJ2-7,CASSTSGGQGYEQYF,TGCGCCAGCAGCACGAGCGGGGGACAGGGATACGAGCAGTACTTC
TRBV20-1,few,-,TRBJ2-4,CSARDTRRDKNIQYF,TGCAGTGCTAGAGATACCCGAAGGGACAAAAACATTCAGTACTTC
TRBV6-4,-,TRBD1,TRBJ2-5,CASKGGPQRETQYF,TGTGCCAGCAAAGGGGGCCCCCAACGAGAGACCCAGTACTTC
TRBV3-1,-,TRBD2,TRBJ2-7,CASSPRDRTSGSEQYF,TGTGCCAGCAGCCCTAGAGATAGGACTAGCGGGAGTGAGCAGTACTTC
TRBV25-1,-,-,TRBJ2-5,CASSDYLGLKEETQYF,TGTGCCAGCAGTGACTACCTGGGACTGAAAGAAGAGACCCAGTACTTC
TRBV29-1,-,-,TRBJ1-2,CSVEKEGGNYGYTF,TGCAGCGTTGAGAAGGAGGGGGGGAACTATGGCTACACCTTC
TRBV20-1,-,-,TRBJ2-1,CSARDHDNEQFF,TGCAGTGCTAGAGACCATGACAATGAGCAGTTCTTC
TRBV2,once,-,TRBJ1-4,CASSEGGTTNEKLFF,TGTGCCAGCAGTGAAGGCGGGACAACTAATGAAAAACTGTTTTTT
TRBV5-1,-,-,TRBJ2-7,CASSSTGTPSSEQYF,TGCGCCAGCAGCTCAACAGGCACTCCATCATCTGAGCAGTACTTC
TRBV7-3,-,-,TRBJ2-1,CASSLYRGNEQFF,TGTGCCAGCAGCTTATATAGGGGAAATGAGCAGTTCTTC
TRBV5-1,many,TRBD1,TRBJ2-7,CASSGQGADEQYF,TGCGCCAGCAGCGGACAGGGGGCCGACGAGCAGTACTTC
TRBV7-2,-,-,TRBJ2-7,CASRSSVGHEQYF,TGTGCCAGCAGGTCTAGCGTAGGCCACGAGCAGTACTTC
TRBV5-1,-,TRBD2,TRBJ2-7,CASSFGLAGGHGEQYF,TGCGCCAGCAGCTTCGGACTAGCGGGAGGCCACGGCGAGCAGTACTTC
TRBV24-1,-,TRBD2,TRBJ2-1,CATSDLGLAGGDNEQFF,TGTGCCACCAGTGACCTGGGACTAGCGGGTGGGGACAATGAGCAGTTCTTC
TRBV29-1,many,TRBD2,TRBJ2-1,CSAAISGGTYNEQFF,TGCAGCGCCGCCATTAGCGGGGGAACCTACAATGAGCAGTTCTTC
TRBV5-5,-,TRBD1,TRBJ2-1,CAGSLQGNEQFF,TGTGCCGGCAGCTTACAGGGGAATGAGCAGTTCTTC
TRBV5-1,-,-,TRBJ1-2,CASSLAGGIRFGYTF,TGCGCCAGCAGCTTGGCGGGGGGGATTCGTTTCGGCTACACCTTC
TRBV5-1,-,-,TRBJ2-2,CATGESNTGELFF,TGCGCCACAGGGGAATCCAACACCGGGGAGCTGTTTTTT
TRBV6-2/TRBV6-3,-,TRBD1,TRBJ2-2,CASSKTGGVTGELFF,TGTGCCAGCAGTAAGACAGGGGGCGTCACCGGGGAGCTGTTTTTT
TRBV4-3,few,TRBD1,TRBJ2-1,CASSLLTGADNEQFF,TGCGCCAGCAGCCTCCTGACAGGGGCGGACAATGAGCAGTTCTTC
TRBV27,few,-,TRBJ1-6,CASSLPPLHF,TGTGCCAGCAGTTTGCCACCCCTCCACTTT
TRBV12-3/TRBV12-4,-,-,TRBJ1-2,CASSFGTATNYGYTF,TGTGCCAGCAGTTTTGGGACCGCCACTAACTATGGCTACACCTTC
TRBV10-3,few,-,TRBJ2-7,CAISDDSLEQYF,TGTGCCATCAGTGACGATAGCCTCGAGCAGTACTTC
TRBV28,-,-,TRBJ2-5,CASSRGTAQETQYF,TGTGCCAGCAGCCGGGGGACAGCCCAAGAGACCCAGTACTTC